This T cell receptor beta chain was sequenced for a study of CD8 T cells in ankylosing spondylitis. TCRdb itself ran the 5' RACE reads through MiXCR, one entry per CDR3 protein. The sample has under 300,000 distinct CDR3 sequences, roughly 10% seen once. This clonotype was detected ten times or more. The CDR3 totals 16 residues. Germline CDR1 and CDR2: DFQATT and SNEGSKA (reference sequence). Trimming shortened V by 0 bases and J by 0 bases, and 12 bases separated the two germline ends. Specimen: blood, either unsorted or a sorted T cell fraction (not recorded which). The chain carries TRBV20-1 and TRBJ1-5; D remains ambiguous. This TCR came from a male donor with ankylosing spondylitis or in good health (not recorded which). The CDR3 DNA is TGCAGTGCTAGAGATGGACTTCTAAATAGCAATCAGCCCCAGCATTTT. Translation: CSARDGLLNSNQPQHF.